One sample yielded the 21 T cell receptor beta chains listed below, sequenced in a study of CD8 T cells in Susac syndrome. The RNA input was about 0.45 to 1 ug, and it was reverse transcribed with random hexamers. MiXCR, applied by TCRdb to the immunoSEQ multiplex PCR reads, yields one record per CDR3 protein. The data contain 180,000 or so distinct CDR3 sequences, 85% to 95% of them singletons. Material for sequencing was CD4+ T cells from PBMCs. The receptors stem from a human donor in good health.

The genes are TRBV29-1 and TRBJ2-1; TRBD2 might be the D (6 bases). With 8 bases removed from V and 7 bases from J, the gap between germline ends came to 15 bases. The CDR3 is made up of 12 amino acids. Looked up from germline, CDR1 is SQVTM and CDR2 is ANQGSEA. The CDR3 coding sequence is TGCAGCCCCCGCACTAGCTGGAATGAGCAGTTCTTC. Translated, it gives CSPRTSWNEQFF.

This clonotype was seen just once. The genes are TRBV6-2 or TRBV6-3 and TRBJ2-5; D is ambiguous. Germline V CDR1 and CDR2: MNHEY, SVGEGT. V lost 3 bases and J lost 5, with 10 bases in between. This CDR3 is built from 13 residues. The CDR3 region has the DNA TGTGCCAGCAGTTATGAGACCGGGGAGACCCAGTACTTC. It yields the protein CASSYETGETQYF.

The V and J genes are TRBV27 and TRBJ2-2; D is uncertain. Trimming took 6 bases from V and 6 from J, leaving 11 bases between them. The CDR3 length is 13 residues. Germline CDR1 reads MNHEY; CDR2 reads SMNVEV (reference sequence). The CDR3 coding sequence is TGTGCCAGCAGCCCCGACTCGGCCGGGGAGCTGTTTTTT. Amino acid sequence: CASSPDSAGELFF.

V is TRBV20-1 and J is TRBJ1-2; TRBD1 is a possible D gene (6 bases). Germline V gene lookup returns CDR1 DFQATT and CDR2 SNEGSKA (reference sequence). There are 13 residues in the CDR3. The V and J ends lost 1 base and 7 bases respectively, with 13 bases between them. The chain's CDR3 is CSARARGRSGYTF. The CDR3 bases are TGCAGTGCTAGAGCGAGGGGGAGGAGTGGCTACACCTTC.

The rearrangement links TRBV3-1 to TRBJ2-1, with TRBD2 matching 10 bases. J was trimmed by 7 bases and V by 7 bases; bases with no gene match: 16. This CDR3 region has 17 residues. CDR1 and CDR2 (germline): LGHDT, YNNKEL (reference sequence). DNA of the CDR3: TGTGCCAGCAACTACCGATTTAGCGGGAGGTTGCGGAATGAGCAGTTCTTC. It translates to CASNYRFSGRLRNEQFF.

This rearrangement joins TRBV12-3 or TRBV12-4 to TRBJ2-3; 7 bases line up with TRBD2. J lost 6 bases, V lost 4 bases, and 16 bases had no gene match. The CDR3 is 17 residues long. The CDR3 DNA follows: TGTGCCAGCAGTTCTCCCTTAGGGGCCGGGGGGTCGGATACGCAGTATTTT. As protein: CASSSPLGAGGSDTQYF.

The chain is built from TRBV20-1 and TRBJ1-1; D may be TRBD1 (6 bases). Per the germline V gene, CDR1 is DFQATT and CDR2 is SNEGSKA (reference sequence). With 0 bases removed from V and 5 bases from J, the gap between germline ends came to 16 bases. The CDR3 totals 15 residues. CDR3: CSARENNREWTEAFF. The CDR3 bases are TGCAGTGCTAGAGAAAACAACAGGGAGTGGACTGAAGCTTTCTTT.

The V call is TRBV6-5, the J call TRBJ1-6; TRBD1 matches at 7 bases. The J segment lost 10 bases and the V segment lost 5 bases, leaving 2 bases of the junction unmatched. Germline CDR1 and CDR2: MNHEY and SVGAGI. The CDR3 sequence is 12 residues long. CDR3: CASSTGDSPLHF. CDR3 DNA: TGTGCCAGCAGTACAGGGGACTCACCCCTCCACTTT.

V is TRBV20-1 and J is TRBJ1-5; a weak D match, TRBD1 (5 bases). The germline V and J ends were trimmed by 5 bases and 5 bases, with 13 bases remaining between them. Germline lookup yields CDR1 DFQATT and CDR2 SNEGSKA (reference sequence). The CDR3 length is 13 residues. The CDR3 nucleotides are TGCAGTGCTGTCGGGACCGGACATCAGCCCCAGCATTTT. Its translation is CSAVGTGHQPQHF.

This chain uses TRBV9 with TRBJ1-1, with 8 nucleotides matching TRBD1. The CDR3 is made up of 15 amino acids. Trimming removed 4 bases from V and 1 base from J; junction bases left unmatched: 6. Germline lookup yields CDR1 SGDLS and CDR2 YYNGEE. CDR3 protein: CASSSHRGGNTEAFF. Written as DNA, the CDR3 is TGTGCCAGCAGCTCCCACAGGGGGGGGAACACTGAAGCTTTCTTT.

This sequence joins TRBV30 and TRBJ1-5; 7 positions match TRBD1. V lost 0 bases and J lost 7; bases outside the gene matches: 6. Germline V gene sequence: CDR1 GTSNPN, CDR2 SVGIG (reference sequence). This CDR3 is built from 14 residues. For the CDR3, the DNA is TGTGCCTGGAGTGTACCGGCAGGGGGACAGCCCCAGCATTTT. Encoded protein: CAWSVPAGGQPQHF.

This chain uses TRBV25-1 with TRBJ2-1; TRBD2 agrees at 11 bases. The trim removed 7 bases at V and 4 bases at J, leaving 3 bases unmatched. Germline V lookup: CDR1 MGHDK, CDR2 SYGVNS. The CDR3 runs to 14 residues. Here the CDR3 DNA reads TGTGCCAGCATCCCTAGCGGGAGGTACAATGAGCAGTTCTTC. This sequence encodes CASIPSGRYNEQFF.

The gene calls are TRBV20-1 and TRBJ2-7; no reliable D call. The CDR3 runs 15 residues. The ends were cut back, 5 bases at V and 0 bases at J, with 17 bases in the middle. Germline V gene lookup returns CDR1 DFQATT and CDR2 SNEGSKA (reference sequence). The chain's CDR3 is CSAEPQAAPSYEQYF. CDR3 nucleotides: TGCAGTGCTGAACCCCAGGCAGCGCCCTCCTACGAGCAGTACTTC.

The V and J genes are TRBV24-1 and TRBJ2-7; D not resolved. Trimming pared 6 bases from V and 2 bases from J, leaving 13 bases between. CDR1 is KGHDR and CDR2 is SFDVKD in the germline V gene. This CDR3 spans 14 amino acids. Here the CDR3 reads CATSSATPPYEQYF. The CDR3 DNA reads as TGTGCCACCAGTTCGGCGACACCGCCCTACGAGCAGTACTTC.

The CDR3 sequence: CASSQWSGGLETQYF. CDR3 nucleotide sequence: TGTGCCAGCAGCCAATGGAGCGGGGGGCTGGAGACCCAGTACTTC. The chain links TRBV3-1 to TRBJ2-5; 9 bases align to TRBD2. The CDR3 loop spans 15 amino acids. Germline loops: CDR1 LGHDT, CDR2 YNNKEL (reference sequence). Trimming at V came to 2 bases and at J to 5 bases, leaving 6 bases not matched to a gene.

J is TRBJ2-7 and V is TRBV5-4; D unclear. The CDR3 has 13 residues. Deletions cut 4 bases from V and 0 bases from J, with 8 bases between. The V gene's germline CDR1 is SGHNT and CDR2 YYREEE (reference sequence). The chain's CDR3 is CASSGPSSYEQYV. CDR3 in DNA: TGTGCCAGCAGCGGTCCGAGCTCCTACGAGCAGTACGTC.

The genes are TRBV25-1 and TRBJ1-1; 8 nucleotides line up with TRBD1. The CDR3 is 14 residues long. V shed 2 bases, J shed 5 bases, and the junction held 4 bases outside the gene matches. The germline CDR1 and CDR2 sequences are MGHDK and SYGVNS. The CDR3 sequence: CASSEDRGRTEAFF. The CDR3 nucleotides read TGTGCCAGCAGTGAAGACAGGGGTCGGACTGAAGCTTTCTTT.

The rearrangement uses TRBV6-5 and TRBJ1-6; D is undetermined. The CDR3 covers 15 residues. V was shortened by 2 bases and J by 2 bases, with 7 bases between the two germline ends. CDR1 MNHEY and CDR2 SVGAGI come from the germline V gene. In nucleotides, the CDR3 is TGTGCCAGCAGTTACGAGTTGACCTATAATTCACCCCTCCACTTT. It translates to CASSYELTYNSPLHF.

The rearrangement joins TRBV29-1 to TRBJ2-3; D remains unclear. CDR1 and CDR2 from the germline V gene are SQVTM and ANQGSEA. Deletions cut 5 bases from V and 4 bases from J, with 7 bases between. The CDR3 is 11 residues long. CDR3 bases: TGCAGCGTTAAGCCAGCAGATACGCAGTATTTT. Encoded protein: CSVKPADTQYF.

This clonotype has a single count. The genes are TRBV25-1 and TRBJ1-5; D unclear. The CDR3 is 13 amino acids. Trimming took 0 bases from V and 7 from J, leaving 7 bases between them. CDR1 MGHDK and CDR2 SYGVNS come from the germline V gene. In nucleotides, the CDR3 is TGTGCCAGCAGTGAATATAATGAACAGCCCCAGCATTTT. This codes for CASSEYNEQPQHF. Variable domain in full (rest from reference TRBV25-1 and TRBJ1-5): EADIYQTPRYLVIGTGKKITLECSQTMGHDKMYWYQQDPGMELHLIHYSYGVNSTEKGDLSSESTVSRIRTEHFPLTLESARPSHTSQYLCASSEYNEQPQHFGDGTRLSIL.

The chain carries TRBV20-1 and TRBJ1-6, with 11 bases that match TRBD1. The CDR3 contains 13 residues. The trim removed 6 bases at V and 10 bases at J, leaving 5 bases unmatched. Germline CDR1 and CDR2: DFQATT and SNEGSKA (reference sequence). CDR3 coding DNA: TGCAGTGCCCAGGGACAGGGGGAATCACCCCTCCACTTT. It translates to CSAQGQGESPLHF.